A selection of T cell receptor beta chains follows, all from one sample in a study of blood T cell repertoires in COVID-19. This table comes from immunoSEQ multiplex PCR, and its TCRdb copy is limited to in-frame clones, with some not included. Of about 150,000 clones detected, roughly 77% appear once; the ten largest clones hold approximately 5.2%. The source material was peripheral blood. All receptors come from a woman in her seventies with COVID-19, enrolled during active disease. Both conserved end residues are part of each CDR3. Each record gives: V gene, J gene, clone size, D gene, CDR3 DNA, CDR3 protein. A D gene is named only where the DNA matches it firmly. Clone size is given for some rows only: seen once, a few or many times, or a class if the clone is expanded.

v_gene: TRBV5-6; j_gene: TRBJ1-1; abundance: .; d_gene: TRBD1; CDR3nt: TGTGCCAGCAGCTCGGGACAGCGTGGAGAGGTGGGGTTCACTGAAGCTTTCTTT; CDR3aa: CASSSGQRGEVGFTEAFF
v_gene: TRBV3-1/TRBV3-2; j_gene: TRBJ2-1; abundance: .; d_gene: .; CDR3nt: TGTGCCAGCAGCCTCCGGACTGTTTACAATGAGCAGTTCTTC; CDR3aa: CASSLRTVYNEQFF
v_gene: TRBV19; j_gene: TRBJ2-7; abundance: few; d_gene: .; CDR3nt: TGTGCCAGTAGTATCCGGCTAGATTACGAGCAGTACTTC; CDR3aa: CASSIRLDYEQYF
v_gene: TRBV5-1; j_gene: TRBJ2-4; abundance: .; d_gene: TRBD2; CDR3nt: TGCGCCAGCAGTCCTGGTCCCGGGGGGGGCATTCAGTACTTC; CDR3aa: CASSPGPGGGIQYF
v_gene: TRBV4-1; j_gene: TRBJ1-6; abundance: .; d_gene: .; CDR3nt: TGCGCCAGCAGCCAAGATCTACTGGATTCACCCCTCCACTTT; CDR3aa: CASSQDLLDSPLHF
v_gene: TRBV27; j_gene: TRBJ1-5; abundance: .; d_gene: .; CDR3nt: TGTGCCAGCAGTTTATCGGGAGGGGCGCGCAATCAGCCCCAGCATTTT; CDR3aa: CASSLSGGARNQPQHF
v_gene: TRBV18; j_gene: TRBJ1-4; abundance: .; d_gene: .; CDR3nt: TGTGCCAGCTCGCCGTACGACCGGGGGGGAGAAAAACTGTTTTTT; CDR3aa: CASSPYDRGGEKLFF
v_gene: TRBV5-1; j_gene: TRBJ2-1; abundance: .; d_gene: .; CDR3nt: TGCGCCAGCAGCTTGGCGCAGGGAAGAGGTGAGCAGTTCTTC; CDR3aa: CASSLAQGRGEQFF
v_gene: TRBV19; j_gene: TRBJ2-6; abundance: once; d_gene: .; CDR3nt: TGTGCCAGTAGTAGGGGGGGGCCTAGCTCTGGGGCCAACGTCCTGACTTTC; CDR3aa: CASSRGGPSSGANVLTF
v_gene: TRBV9; j_gene: TRBJ2-3; abundance: .; d_gene: TRBD1; CDR3nt: TGTGCCAGCGCAGCGTGGACAGGGACTAGCACAGATACGCAGTATTTT; CDR3aa: CASAAWTGTSTDTQYF
v_gene: TRBV7-2; j_gene: TRBJ2-4; abundance: .; d_gene: .; CDR3nt: TGTGCCAGCAGCTTAGCGGCCAGTCTAGCCAAAAACATTCAGTACTTC; CDR3aa: CASSLAASLAKNIQYF
v_gene: TRBV4-1; j_gene: TRBJ1-5; abundance: .; d_gene: TRBD1; CDR3nt: TGCGCCAGCAGCCAAGGGCCCGCCGGGACAGGGAGCAATCAGCCCCAGCATTTT; CDR3aa: CASSQGPAGTGSNQPQHF
v_gene: TRBV5-6; j_gene: TRBJ1-6; abundance: once; d_gene: .; CDR3nt: TGTGCCAGCTGGATCCTGAGTGGCGGCAATTCACCCCTCCACTTT; CDR3aa: CASWILSGGNSPLHF
v_gene: TRBV7-2; j_gene: TRBJ1-5; abundance: .; d_gene: TRBD1; CDR3nt: TGTGCCAGCAGTTTACAGGGGAATCAGCCCCAGCATTTT; CDR3aa: CASSLQGNQPQHF
v_gene: TRBV3-1/TRBV3-2; j_gene: TRBJ2-5; abundance: .; d_gene: TRBD2; CDR3nt: TGTGCCAGCAGCCAGGAAGGACTAGTCACTATTGAGACCCAGTACTTC; CDR3aa: CASSQEGLVTIETQYF
v_gene: TRBV6-6; j_gene: TRBJ1-2; abundance: .; d_gene: TRBD1; CDR3nt: TGTGCCAGCAGTTACTCGAGGCAGGGGGACCGCGGCTACACCTTC; CDR3aa: CASSYSRQGDRGYTF
v_gene: TRBV5-4; j_gene: TRBJ1-1; abundance: .; d_gene: TRBD1; CDR3nt: TGTGCCAGCAGCAGCGACAGGGGGGAGAACACTGAAGCTTTCTTT; CDR3aa: CASSSDRGENTEAFF
v_gene: TRBV28; j_gene: TRBJ1-5; abundance: .; d_gene: .; CDR3nt: TGTGCCAGCAGTCTTCGACAGATCCTTCAGCCCCAGCATTTT; CDR3aa: CASSLRQILQPQHF
v_gene: TRBV3-1/TRBV3-2; j_gene: TRBJ1-1; abundance: .; d_gene: .; CDR3nt: TGTGCCAGCAGCCCTAACCCTCCTCTAGAAGCTTTCTTT; CDR3aa: CASSPNPPLEAFF
v_gene: TRBV6-5; j_gene: TRBJ2-1; abundance: few; d_gene: .; CDR3nt: TGTGCCAGCACACCGGGACTGAAGAGGTACAATGAGCAGTTCTTC; CDR3aa: CASTPGLKRYNEQFF